This TCR beta chain was observed in a study of cytomegalovirus exposure and HLA in healthy donors. Whole-study context: The approximately 130 validation repertoires matched the approximately 700 first-cohort repertoires in platform, a later analysis reported.

Method: immunoSEQ multiplex PCR; TCRdb's copy keeps in-frame clones and lacks some. The repertoire holds 90,000 to 120,000 clones, with 70% to 85% as singletons. CDR3 length: 13 amino acids. Between the trimmed V and J ends, which lost 6 bases and 0 bases, there was a span of 6 bases. Germline CDR1 is SGHVS and CDR2 is FQNEAQ. The rearrangement uses TRBV7-8 and TRBJ2-1; D is undetermined. The sequence came from a woman between 18 and 29 years old in good health and CMV-seronegative. Input material: PBMCs. The CDR3 sequence is CASSRSSYNEQFF. As DNA, the CDR3 is TGTGCCAGCAGTCGCAGCTCCTACAATGAGCAGTTCTTC. Filled out from reference TRBV7-8 and TRBJ2-1, the complete variable domain reads GAGVSQSPRYKVAKRGQDVALRCDPISGHVSLFWYQQALGQGPEFLTYFQNEAQLDKSGLPSDRFFAERPEGSVSTLKIQRTQQEDSAVYLCASSRSSYNEQFFGPGTRLTVL.